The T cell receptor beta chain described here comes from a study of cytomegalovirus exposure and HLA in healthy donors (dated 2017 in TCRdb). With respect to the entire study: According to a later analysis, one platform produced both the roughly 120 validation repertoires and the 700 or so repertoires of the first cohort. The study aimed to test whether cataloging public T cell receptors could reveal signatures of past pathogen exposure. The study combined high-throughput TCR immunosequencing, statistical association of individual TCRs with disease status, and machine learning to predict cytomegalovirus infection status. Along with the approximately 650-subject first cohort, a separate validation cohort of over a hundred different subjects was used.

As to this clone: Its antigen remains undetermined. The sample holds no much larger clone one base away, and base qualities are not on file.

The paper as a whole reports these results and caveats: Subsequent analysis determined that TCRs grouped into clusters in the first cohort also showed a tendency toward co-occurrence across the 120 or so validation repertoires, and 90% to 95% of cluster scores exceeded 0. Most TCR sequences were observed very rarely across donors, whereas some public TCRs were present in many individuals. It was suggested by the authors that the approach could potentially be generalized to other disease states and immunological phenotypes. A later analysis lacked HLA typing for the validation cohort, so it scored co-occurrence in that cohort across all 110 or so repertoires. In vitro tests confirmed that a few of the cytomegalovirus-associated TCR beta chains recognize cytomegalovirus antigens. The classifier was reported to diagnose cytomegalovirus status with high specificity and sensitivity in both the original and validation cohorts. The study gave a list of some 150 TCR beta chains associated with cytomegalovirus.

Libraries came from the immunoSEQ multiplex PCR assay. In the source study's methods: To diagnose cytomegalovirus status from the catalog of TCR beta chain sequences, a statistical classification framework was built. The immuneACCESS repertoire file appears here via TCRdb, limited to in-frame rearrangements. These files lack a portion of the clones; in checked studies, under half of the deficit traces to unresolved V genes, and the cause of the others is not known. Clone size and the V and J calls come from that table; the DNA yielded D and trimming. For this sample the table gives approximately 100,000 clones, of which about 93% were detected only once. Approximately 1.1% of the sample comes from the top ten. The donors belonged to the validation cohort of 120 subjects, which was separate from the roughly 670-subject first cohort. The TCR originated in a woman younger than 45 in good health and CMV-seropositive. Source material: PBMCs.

The DNA sequence follows: TGCAGCGTTTCTACAGGGGTTGGAAACACCATATATTTT. This is translated as CSVSTGVGNTIYF. The chain links TRBV29-1 with TRBJ1-3; TRBD1 agrees with 7 junctional bases. From the germline V gene, CDR1 is SQVTM and CDR2 is ANQGSEA. Germline trimming: 5 bases from V, 3 bases from J; junction bases outside gene matches: 4. From the cysteine through the phenylalanine, the CDR3 covers 13 amino acids. Of all the DNA, just the CDR3 is kept, 39 bases in frame from base 1.